This T cell receptor beta chain stems from a study of beta chain features in type 1 diabetes. General observations from the study: Cells expressing TCR highly could be over-represented by cDNA sequencing. Naive, central memory and Treg TCRB repertoires appeared more alike in patients than in healthy donors. Whether TCRB rearrangement is influenced by HLA type was left unresolved in this analysis. Patients and controls would share equally any PCR tilt toward shorter templates.

This clone was seen more than once but under ten times. Its antigen is unknown. The CDR3 runs to 15 residues. The isolated RNA, all of it, was reverse transcribed, so expressed TCRB transcripts were what got sequenced. TCRdb's copy holds only in-frame clones and misses some; the assay was immunoSEQ multiplex PCR. The data show about 110,000 clones, 40% seen once. The V and J genes are TRBV1 and TRBJ1-2; TRBD1, the D gene given by the table, was not confirmed from the DNA. TRBV1 is marked as a pseudogene. This receptor was identified in a woman aged 18 to 35 in good health. Sequencing was carried out using stem cell memory CD4+ T cells from blood. The CDR3 protein is CTSSLRTGSIYGYTF. The CDR3 DNA reads TGCACCAGCAGCTTACGGACAGGGAGTATCTATGGCTACACCTTC.